Listed here are 7 T cell receptor beta chains from one sample, sequenced in a study of blood T cell repertoires in COVID-19 (TCRdb year 2020). Libraries were made using the immunoSEQ multiplex PCR assay. This immuneACCESS table, as held by TCRdb, lists in-frame sequences with V and J called but not all clones. Of the missing ones, under half trace to an unresolved V gene in checked studies; the others have no known cause. In all, the sample holds 200,000 to 250,000 clones, and about 87% of those were seen once. The ten largest make up 0.85% to 0.9% of the sample. The sample consisted of PBMCs or T cells enriched from blood (not recorded which). Receptors originate from a man between 50 and 59 years old who had been exposed to COVID-19.

The gene calls are TRBV7-9 and TRBJ1-1, with 8 bases fitting TRBD1. The CDR3 is 14 amino acids. V dropped 3 bases and J dropped 7; count of bases not matched to a gene: 7. Per the germline V gene, CDR1 is SEHNR and CDR2 is FQNEAQ (reference sequence). The CDR3 DNA follows: TGTGCCAGCAGCTTTAGGGACAGGTTAAATGAAGCTTTCTTT. Residues: CASSFRDRLNEAFF.

The chain has TRBV5-1 and TRBJ1-1; the match to TRBD1 covers 9 bases. In germline, CDR1 is SGHRS, CDR2 YFSETQ. The CDR3 is 17 residues long. J was trimmed by 3 bases and V by 3 bases; bases with no gene match: 12. CDR3 nucleotides: TGCGCCAGCAGCTCGGGGACAGGGACGCTTGGAGACACTGAAGCTTTCTTT. Residues: CASSSGTGTLGDTEAFF.

This sequence joins TRBV9 and TRBJ2-7; 11 bases are a match to TRBD2. The CDR3 spans 15 residues. Trimming cost V 0 bases and J 3 bases; bases outside gene matches: 2. Germline V CDR1 and CDR2: SGDLS, YYNGEE. CDR3 residues: CASSVGTSGYYEQYF. The CDR3 region has the DNA TGTGCCAGCAGCGTAGGGACTAGCGGGTACTACGAGCAGTACTTC.

The chain recombines TRBV9 with TRBJ1-1; D remains ambiguous. Trimming took 1 base from V and 0 from J, leaving 10 bases between them. The V gene's germline CDR1 is SGDLS and CDR2 YYNGEE. This CDR3 has 15 amino acids. CDR3 DNA sequence: TGTGCCAGCAGCGTACACCCTACCGTGAACACTGAAGCTTTCTTT. Protein: CASSVHPTVNTEAFF.

Only one count was recorded for this clone. The V gene is TRBV7-9, the J gene TRBJ1-1; D perhaps matches TRBD1 (5 bases). This CDR3 region has 14 residues. CDR1 SEHNR and CDR2 FQNEAQ come from the germline V gene (reference sequence). The V end lost 1 base, the J end lost 5 bases, and 11 bases lay between the germline ends. The CDR3 spells CASSLVGGWTEAFF. The DNA for the CDR3 is TGTGCCAGCAGCTTAGTGGGGGGGTGGACTGAAGCTTTCTTT. Together with reference TRBV7-9 and TRBJ1-1, the CDR3 gives the full variable domain: DTGVSQNPRHKITKRGQNVTFRCDPISEHNRLYWYRQTLGQGPEFLTYFQNEAQLEKSRLLSDRFSAERPKGSFSTLEIQRTEQGDSAMYLCASSLVGGWTEAFFGQGTRLTVV.

The rearrangement links TRBV10-3 to TRBJ1-6; 11 bases are a match to TRBD1. There are 14 residues in the CDR3. Germline V gene data show CDR1 as ENHRY and CDR2 as SYGVKD. V gave up 6 bases and J gave up 9 bases; unmatched junction bases: 4. This chain's CDR3 is CAIRGTGGASPLHF. The CDR3 DNA reads as TGTGCCATCAGGGGGACAGGGGGAGCTTCACCCCTCCACTTT.

The chain is built from TRBV5-1 and TRBJ2-5; 10 positions match TRBD2. The germline gives CDR1 SGHRS, CDR2 YFSETQ. This CDR3 comprises 15 residues. J was trimmed by 5 bases and V by 0 bases; bases with no gene match: 4. The chain's CDR3 is CASSLVSGGAETQYF. CDR3 bases: TGCGCCAGCAGCTTGGTCAGCGGGGGGGCGGAGACCCAGTACTTC.